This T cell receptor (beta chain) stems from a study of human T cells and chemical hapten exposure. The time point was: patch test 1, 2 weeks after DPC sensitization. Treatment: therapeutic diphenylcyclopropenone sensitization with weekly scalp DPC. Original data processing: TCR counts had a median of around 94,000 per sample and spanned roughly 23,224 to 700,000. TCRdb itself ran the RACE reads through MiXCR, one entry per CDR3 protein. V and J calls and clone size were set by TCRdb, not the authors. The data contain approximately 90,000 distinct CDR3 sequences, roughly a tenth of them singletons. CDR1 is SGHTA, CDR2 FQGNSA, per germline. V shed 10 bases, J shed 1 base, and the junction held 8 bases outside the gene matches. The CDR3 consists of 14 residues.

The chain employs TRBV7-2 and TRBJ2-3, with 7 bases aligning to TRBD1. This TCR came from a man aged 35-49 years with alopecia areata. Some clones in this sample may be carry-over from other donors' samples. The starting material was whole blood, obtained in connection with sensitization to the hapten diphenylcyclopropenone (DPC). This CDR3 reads CATAGGGGTDTQYF. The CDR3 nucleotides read TGTGCCACCGCAGGGGGTGGAGGCACAGATACGCAGTATTTT.